Following are 12 T cell receptor beta chains from one sample sequenced in a study of early T cells in non-severe SARS-CoV-2 infection. A single record per CDR3 protein comes from TCRdb applying MiXCR to the 5' RACE reads. The data contain roughly 29,000 distinct CDR3 sequences, less than 6.5% of them singletons. Sequenced here: whole blood, sampled at baseline. The receptors originated from an adult who was a healthcare worker with PCR-confirmed SARS-CoV-2 infection or an uninfected control (not recorded which).

There are many counts of this clonotype. A read error may produce the germline difference seen at one junction end. The genes are TRBV3-1 and TRBJ1-2; possible D gene TRBD1, 5 bases. This CDR3 has 11 residues. Germline CDR1 is LGHDT and CDR2 is YNNKEL (reference sequence). The CDR3 region is CASSQLGRRYF. In DNA form, the CDR3 reads TGTGCCAGCAGCCAATTGGGGCGCAGATATTTC.

This clonotype was counted at least ten times. The chain employs TRBV5-1 and TRBJ2-1; 8 bases are shared with TRBD1. Germline V gene sequence: CDR1 SGHRS, CDR2 YFSETQ. The CDR3 contains 15 residues. J gave up 4 bases and V 3 bases, and 6 bases lay outside the gene matches. The CDR3 is CASSSGTGDYNEQFF. The CDR3 region has the DNA TGCGCCAGCAGCTCCGGGACAGGCGATTACAATGAGCAGTTCTTC.

Ten or more counts support this clonotype. This chain uses TRBV7-9 with TRBJ1-1; D unclear. V lost 0 bases and J 2 bases, leaving 10 bases between the germline ends. The germline V gene encodes CDR1 SEHNR and CDR2 FQNEAQ (reference sequence). The CDR3 length is 15 residues. For the CDR3, the DNA is TGTGCCAGCAGCTTAGCCCACGGGGTCAACACTGAAGCTTTCTTT. Translating it yields CASSLAHGVNTEAFF.

Regarding this clonotype: An end of the junction does not agree with germline; a read error may underlie this. The V and J genes are TRBV5-4 and TRBJ2-7; 8 bases align to TRBD2. The CDR3 sequence is 12 residues long. Germline CDR1 SGHNT, CDR2 YYREEE (reference sequence). CDR3 in amino acids: CASSFDLAGNAF. In DNA form, the CDR3 reads TGTGCCAGCAGCTTCGACCTAGCGGGTAACGCGTTC. The full variable domain, in which reference TRBV5-4 and TRBJ2-7 provide the parts outside the CDR3, is ETGVTQSPTHLIKTRGQQVTLRCSSQSGHNTVSWYQQALGQGPQFIFQYYREEENGRGNFPPRFSGLQFPNYSSELNVNALELDDSALYLCASSFDLAGNAFGPGTRLTVT.

This rearrangement joins TRBV4-2 to TRBJ2-6; 11 bases fit TRBD2. The germline V gene encodes CDR1 LGHNA and CDR2 YNFKEQ. After removal of 3 bases from V and 2 bases from J, the junction contained 0 bases not matched to a gene. This CDR3 is built from 16 residues. DNA of the CDR3: TGTGCCAGCAGCCAGGGACTAGCGGCTGGGGCCAACGTCCTGACTTTC. Translation: CASSQGLAAGANVLTF.

This clonotype was seen more than once but under ten times. J is TRBJ1-1 and V is TRBV30, with D tentatively TRBD1 (6 bases). CDR3 length: 14 amino acids. The V end lost 4 bases, the J end lost 7 bases, and 19 bases lay between the germline ends. Germline loops: CDR1 GTSNPN, CDR2 SVGIG (reference sequence). The CDR3 loop reads CAWMTETGRIEAFF. The CDR3 DNA is TGTGCCTGGATGACAGAAACAGGGCGGATTGAAGCTTTCTTT.

This clonotype was recorded at least ten times. The chain uses TRBV20-1 and TRBJ2-1; 11 nucleotides match TRBD2. The germline gives CDR1 DFQATT, CDR2 SNEGSKA (reference sequence). The CDR3 is made up of 13 amino acids. The junction had 4 bases not matched to a gene; V was cut back by 3 bases and J by 9 bases. The CDR3 DNA is TGCAGTGCTAGCGGACTAGCGGGCACTGAGCAGTTCTTC. Its protein is CSASGLAGTEQFF.

This clonotype was seen at least ten times. The V and J genes are TRBV19 and TRBJ2-3; perhaps TRBD2 as D (5 bases). The germline V gene encodes CDR1 LNHDA and CDR2 SQIVND (reference sequence). The CDR3 is made up of 14 amino acids. The ends were cut back, 1 base at V and 0 bases at J, with 5 bases in the middle. The CDR3 region has the DNA TGTGCCAGTAGTATAGGGAGGAGCACAGATACGCAGTATTTT. Translated, it gives CASSIGRSTDTQYF.

In its sample, this clonotype was seen many times. This chain joins TRBV20-1 and TRBJ2-7; unclear D gene. Germline lookup yields CDR1 DFQATT and CDR2 SNEGSKA (reference sequence). The V end lost 0 bases, the J end lost 6 bases, and 9 bases lay between the germline ends. The length of the CDR3 is 12 residues. This CDR3 reads CSARETSREQYF. CDR3 DNA sequence: TGCAGTGCTAGAGAGACCAGCCGCGAGCAGTACTTC.

This clonotype was counted many times. J is TRBJ2-7 and V is TRBV14, with D possibly TRBD1 on 6 matching bases. The CDR3 extends over 13 amino acids. The germline V gene encodes CDR1 SGHDN and CDR2 FVKESK. V was clipped by 1 base and J by 3 bases, with 7 bases between them. CDR3 sequence: CASSQGQDYEQYF. CDR3 bases: TGTGCCAGCAGCCAAGGACAGGACTACGAGCAGTACTTC.

This clonotype has a count of ten or more. The gene calls are TRBV5-6 and TRBJ1-4; D might be TRBD1 (5 bases). Germline CDR1 is SGHDT and CDR2 is YYEEEE. This CDR3 has 14 amino acids. V shed 3 bases and J shed 5 bases, with 11 bases lying between them. Here the CDR3 reads CASSWGGSNEKLFF. The DNA of the CDR3 is TGTGCCAGCAGCTGGGGGGGATCAAATGAAAAACTGTTTTTT.

J is TRBJ2-5 and V is TRBV11-1, with D tentatively TRBD1 or TRBD2 (5 bases each). CDR3 length equals 15 residues. Looked up from germline, CDR1 is SGHAT and CDR2 is FQDESV (reference sequence). With 5 bases removed from V and 3 bases from J, the gap between germline ends came to 16 bases. The CDR3 region is CASSQGPLGEETQYF. CDR3 in DNA: TGTGCCAGCAGCCAGGGACCCCTGGGCGAAGAGACCCAGTACTTC.